This paragraph covers one T cell receptor beta chain sequence. The antigen is unknown. The CDR3 is 15 residues long. CDR1 MNHNS and CDR2 SASEGT come from the germline V gene. V lost 7 bases to trimming and J lost 4 bases, with 16 bases between them. The sample comes from a study of T cell responses to AZD1222 COVID-19 vaccine. Study summary: Doses given second, at about 4 or about 12 weeks, were pooled. Study-wide results and limits: Repertoire sampling happened only post peak T cell response. With dominance at 160-218 and 743-854, vaccine-associated CD4 TCRs spanned spike.

Some clones are missing from TCRdb's copy, which holds only in-frame ones; the method was immunoSEQ multiplex PCR. The sample includes about 44,000 clones, more than 80% of them seen just once. V gene TRBV6-1 combines with J gene TRBJ1-4, with D perhaps matching TRBD1 (5 bases). This specimen consisted of peripheral blood, obtained on day 0 of AZD1222 vaccination. The source of this sequence is an adult in good health. The CDR3 DNA reads as TGTGCCAGCACCATGGGAGCGGGGGTTAATGAAAAACTGTTTTTT. Protein sequence: CASTMGAGVNEKLFF.